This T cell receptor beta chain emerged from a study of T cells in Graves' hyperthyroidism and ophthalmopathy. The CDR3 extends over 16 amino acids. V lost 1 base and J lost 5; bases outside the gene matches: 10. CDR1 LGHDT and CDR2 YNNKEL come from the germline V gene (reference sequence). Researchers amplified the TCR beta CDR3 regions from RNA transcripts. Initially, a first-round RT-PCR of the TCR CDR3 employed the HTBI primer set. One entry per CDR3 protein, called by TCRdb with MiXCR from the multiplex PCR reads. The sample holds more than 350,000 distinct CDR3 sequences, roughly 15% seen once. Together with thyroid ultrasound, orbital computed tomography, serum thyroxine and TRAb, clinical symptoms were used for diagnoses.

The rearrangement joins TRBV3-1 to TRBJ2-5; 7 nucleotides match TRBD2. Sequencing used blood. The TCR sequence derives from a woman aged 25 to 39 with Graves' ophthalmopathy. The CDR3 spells CASSQVGGGATETQYF. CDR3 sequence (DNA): TGTGCCAGCAGCCAAGTTGGGGGGGGAGCGACGGAGACCCAGTACTTC.